This TCR beta chain was found in a study of T cell changes during pregnancy in multiple sclerosis. Sequencing was performed with immunoSEQ multiplex PCR; in TCRdb, only in-frame clones are kept and a portion is missing. The table has 65,000 to 85,000 clones, roughly 94% seen once. With 3 bases clipped from V and 6 bases from J, the junction kept 9 bases outside the gene matches. This CDR3 has 16 residues. CDR1 is LNHDA, CDR2 SQIVND, per germline (reference sequence). The input for sequencing was peripheral blood, taken after pregnancy. The V gene is TRBV19, the J gene TRBJ2-1; TRBD2 matches 9 bases. The clonotype comes from a female donor with multiple sclerosis, enrolled in a pregnancy study. CDR3 amino acids: CASSMGREGGPNEQFF. The CDR3 DNA sequence: TGTGCCAGTAGTATGGGGCGGGAGGGGGGGCCCAATGAGCAGTTCTTC.